The TCR beta chain described here comes from a study of blood T cell repertoires in COVID-19. Study-level information: The samples span acute and convalescent COVID-19 from the United States, Italy and Spain. From T cells, B-cell-depleted T cells, or PBMCs came the material, which was cDNA or gDNA.

Per germline, CDR1 LNHDA and CDR2 SQIVND (reference sequence). The CDR3 consists of 16 residues. The V and J ends lost 6 bases and 1 base respectively, with 18 bases between them. Original analysis: Reference gene primers were amplified, and this amplification served to estimate nucleated cell counts. This table comes from immunoSEQ multiplex PCR, and its TCRdb copy is limited to in-frame clones, with some not included. For V, J and clone size, that table is used; D and trimming come from the DNA. The data show about 26,000 clones, more than 65% seen once. The V and J genes are TRBV19 and TRBJ1-1; D ambiguous. This TCR derives from a human donor in a cohort sampled during active COVID-19. The source material was peripheral blood. DNA for the CDR3: TGTGCCAGTAGCCTTGAAGGAAGAGGGCGGAACACTGAAGCTTTCTTT. It codes for CASSLEGRGRNTEAFF.